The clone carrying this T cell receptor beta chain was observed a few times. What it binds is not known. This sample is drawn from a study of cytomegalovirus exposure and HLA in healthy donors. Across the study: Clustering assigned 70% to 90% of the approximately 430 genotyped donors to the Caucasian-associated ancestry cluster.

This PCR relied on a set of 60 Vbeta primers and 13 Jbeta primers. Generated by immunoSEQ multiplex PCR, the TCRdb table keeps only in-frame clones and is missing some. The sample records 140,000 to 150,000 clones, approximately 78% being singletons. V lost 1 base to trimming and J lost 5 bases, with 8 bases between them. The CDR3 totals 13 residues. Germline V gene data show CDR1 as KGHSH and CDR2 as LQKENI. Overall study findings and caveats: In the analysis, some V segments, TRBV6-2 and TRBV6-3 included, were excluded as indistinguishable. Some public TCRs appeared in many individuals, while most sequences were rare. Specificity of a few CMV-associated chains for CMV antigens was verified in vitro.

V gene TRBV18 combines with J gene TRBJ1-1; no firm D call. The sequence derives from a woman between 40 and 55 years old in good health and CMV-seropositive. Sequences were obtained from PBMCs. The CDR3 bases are TGTGCCAGCTCACCACAACGGGGTACTGAAGCTTTCTTT. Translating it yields CASSPQRGTEAFF.